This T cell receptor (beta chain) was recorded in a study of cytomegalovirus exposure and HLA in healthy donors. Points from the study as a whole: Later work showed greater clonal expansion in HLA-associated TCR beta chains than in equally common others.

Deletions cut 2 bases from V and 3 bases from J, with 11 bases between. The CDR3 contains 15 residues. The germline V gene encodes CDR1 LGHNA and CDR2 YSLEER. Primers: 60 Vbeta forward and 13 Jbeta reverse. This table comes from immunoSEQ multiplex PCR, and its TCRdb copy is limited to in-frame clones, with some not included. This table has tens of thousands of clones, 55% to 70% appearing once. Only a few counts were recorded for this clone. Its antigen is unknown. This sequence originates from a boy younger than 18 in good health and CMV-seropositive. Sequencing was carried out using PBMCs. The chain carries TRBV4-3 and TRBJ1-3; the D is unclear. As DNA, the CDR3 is TGCGCCAGCAGCCAAAACTCTTACGGTGGAAACACCATATATTTT. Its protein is CASSQNSYGGNTIYF.